What follows is one T cell receptor beta chain and its context. Antigen: not known. Germline assignment: CDR1 DFQATT and CDR2 SNEGSKA (reference sequence). CDR3 length: 14 residues. Unmatched junction bases numbered 6, after V lost 3 bases and J lost 7 bases. The record originates from a study of CD8+CD57+ T cells in acquired aplastic anemia. On the study more broadly: The DNA of sorted CD4+ and CD8+ cells averaged roughly 3 ug. Study-wide results and caveats: No significant patient-versus-control difference appeared in CD8+ Simpson's diversity.

Genomic DNA, serving as template, underwent TCR beta VDJ and CDR3 profiling. TCRdb re-analysed the reads in MiXCR, keeping a single row per CDR3 protein. The sample lists about 48,000 distinct CDR3 sequences, about 78% seen once, with around 31% in the top ten. Sequenced sample: sorted CD4+, CD8+, or CD8+CD57+ T cells (not recorded which) from PBMCs. This clonotype was sampled from a human donor in good health, serving as a control. This sequence joins TRBV20-1 and TRBJ1-6, with 7 bases identical to TRBD1. The CDR3 DNA is TGCAGTGCTAGTTTCTCCAGGGGGAATTCACCCCTCCACTTT. Translated: CSASFSRGNSPLHF.